The rows below give T cell receptor beta chains drawn from one sample of a study of blood T cell repertoires in COVID-19. The method was immunoSEQ multiplex PCR; TCRdb's version includes in-frame clones alone and lacks a portion of them. The table shows 350,000 or so clones, with roughly 90% occurring only once. The sequenced sample consisted of PBMCs or T cells enriched from blood (not recorded which). These receptors all stem from a woman between 25 and 40 years old who had recovered from COVID-19. CDR3s include the opening cysteine and the closing phenylalanine or tryptophan.

j_gene: TRBJ2-2
v_gene: TRBV7-8
CDR3aa: CASSLGGRGLAGELFF

j_gene: TRBJ1-2
v_gene: TRBV28
CDR3aa: CASSFPQGQNYGYTF

j_gene: TRBJ1-1
v_gene: TRBV2
CDR3aa: CASSAWGGNTEAFF

j_gene: TRBJ2-3
v_gene: TRBV5-8
CDR3aa: CASSFRQGLHTDTQYF

j_gene: TRBJ2-7
v_gene: TRBV29-1
CDR3aa: CSVVSWTGASYEQYF

j_gene: TRBJ2-4
v_gene: TRBV4-3
CDR3aa: CASSQVQGGVGGIQYF

j_gene: TRBJ2-3
v_gene: TRBV5-6
CDR3aa: CASSFLVTDTQYF

j_gene: TRBJ2-6
v_gene: TRBV6-1
CDR3aa: CASSEAMGRPSAPGANVLTF

j_gene: TRBJ1-6
v_gene: TRBV5-6
CDR3aa: CASSAIGGQSPLHF

j_gene: TRBJ1-5
v_gene: TRBV11-3
CDR3aa: CASSLESPGDRVGDSNQPQHF

j_gene: TRBJ1-2
v_gene: TRBV30
CDR3aa: CAWSDLGGANYGYTF

j_gene: TRBJ2-7
v_gene: TRBV7-2
CDR3aa: CASSFPTASYEQYF

j_gene: TRBJ1-5
v_gene: TRBV5-1
CDR3aa: CASSLDGQGAHQPQHF